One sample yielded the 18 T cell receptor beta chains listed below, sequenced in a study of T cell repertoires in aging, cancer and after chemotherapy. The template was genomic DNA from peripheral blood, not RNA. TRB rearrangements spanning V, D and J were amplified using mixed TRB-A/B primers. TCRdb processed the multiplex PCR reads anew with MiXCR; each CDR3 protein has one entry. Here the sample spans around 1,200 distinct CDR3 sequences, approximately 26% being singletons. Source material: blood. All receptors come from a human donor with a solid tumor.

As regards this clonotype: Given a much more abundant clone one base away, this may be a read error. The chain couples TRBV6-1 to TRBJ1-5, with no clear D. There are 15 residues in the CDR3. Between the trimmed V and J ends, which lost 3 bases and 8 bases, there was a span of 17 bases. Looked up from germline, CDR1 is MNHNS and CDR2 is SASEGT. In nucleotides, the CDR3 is TGTGCCAGCAGTGACTATGGACGTAAGGATGAGCCCCAGCATTTT. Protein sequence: CASSDYGRKDEPQHF.

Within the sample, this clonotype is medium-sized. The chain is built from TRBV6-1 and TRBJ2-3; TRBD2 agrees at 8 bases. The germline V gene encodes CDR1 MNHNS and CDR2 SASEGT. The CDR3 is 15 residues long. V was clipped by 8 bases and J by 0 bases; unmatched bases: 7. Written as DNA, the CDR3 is TGTGCCAGCCGTGTAGCGGGGCCTAGCACAGATACGCAGTATTTT. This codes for CASRVAGPSTDTQYF.

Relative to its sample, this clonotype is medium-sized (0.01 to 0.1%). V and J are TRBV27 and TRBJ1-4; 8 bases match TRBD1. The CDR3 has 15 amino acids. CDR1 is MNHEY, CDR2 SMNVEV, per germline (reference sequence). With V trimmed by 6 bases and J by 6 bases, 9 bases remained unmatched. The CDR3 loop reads CASSPQGARDEKLFF. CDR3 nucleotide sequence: TGTGCCAGCAGCCCTCAGGGGGCCAGGGATGAAAAACTGTTTTTT.

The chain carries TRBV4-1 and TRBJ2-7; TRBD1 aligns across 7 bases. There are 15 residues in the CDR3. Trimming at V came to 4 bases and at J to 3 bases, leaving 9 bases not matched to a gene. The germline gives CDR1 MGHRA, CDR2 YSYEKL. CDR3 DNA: TGCGCCAGCAGCCTAGACAGGGTTGGTATCTACGAGCAGTACTTC. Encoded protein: CASSLDRVGIYEQYF.

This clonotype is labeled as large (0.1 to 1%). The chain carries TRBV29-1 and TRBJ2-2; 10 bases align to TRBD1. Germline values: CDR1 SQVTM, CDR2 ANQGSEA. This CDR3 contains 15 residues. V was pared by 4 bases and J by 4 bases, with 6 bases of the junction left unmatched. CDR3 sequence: CSVGGQGVGTGELFF. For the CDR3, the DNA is TGCAGCGTTGGTGGACAGGGGGTGGGCACCGGGGAGCTGTTTTTT.

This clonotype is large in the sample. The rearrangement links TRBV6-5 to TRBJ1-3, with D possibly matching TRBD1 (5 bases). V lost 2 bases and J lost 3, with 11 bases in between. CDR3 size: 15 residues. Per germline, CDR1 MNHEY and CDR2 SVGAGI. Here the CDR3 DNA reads TGTGCCAGCAGTTACGGGGGGACGGTTGGAAACACCATATATTTT. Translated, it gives CASSYGGTVGNTIYF.

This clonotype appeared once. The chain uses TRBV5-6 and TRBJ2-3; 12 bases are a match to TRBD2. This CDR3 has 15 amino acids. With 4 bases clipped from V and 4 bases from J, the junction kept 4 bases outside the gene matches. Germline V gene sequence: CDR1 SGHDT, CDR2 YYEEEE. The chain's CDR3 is CASSLRLAGADTQYF. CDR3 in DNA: TGTGCCAGCAGCCTCCGACTAGCGGGAGCAGATACGCAGTATTTT.

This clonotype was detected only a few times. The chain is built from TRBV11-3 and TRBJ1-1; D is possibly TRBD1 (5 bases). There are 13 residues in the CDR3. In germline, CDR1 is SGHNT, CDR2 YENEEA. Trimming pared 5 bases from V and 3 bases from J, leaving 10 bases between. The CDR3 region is CASSQQTDTEAFF. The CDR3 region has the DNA TGTGCCAGCAGCCAACAGACAGACACTGAAGCTTTCTTT.

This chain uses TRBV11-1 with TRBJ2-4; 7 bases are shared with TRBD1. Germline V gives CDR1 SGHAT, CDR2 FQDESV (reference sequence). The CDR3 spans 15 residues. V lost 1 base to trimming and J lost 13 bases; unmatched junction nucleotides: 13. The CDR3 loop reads CASSLDRGGYNEQYF. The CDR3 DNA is TGTGCCAGCAGCTTAGACAGGGGCGGCTACAATGAGCAGTACTTC.

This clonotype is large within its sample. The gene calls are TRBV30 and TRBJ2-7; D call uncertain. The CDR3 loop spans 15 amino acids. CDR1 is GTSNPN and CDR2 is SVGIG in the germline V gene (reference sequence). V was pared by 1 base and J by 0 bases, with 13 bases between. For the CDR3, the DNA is TGTGCCTGGAGTGCGCTAGAACCAATCTCCTACGAGCAGTACTTC. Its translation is CAWSALEPISYEQYF.

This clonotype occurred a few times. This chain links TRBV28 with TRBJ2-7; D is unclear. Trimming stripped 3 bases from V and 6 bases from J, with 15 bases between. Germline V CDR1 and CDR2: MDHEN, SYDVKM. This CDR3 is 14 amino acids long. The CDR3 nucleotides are TGTGCCAGCAGTTTCTCCCGAGAGCCGTGCGAGCAGTACTTC. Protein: CASSFSREPCEQYF.

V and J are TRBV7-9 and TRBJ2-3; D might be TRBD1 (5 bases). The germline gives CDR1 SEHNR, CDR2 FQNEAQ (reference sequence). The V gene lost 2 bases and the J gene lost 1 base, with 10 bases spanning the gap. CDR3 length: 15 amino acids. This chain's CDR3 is CASSLLGPGTDTQYF. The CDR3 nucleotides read TGTGCCAGCAGCTTATTGGGGCCCGGCACAGATACGCAGTATTTT.

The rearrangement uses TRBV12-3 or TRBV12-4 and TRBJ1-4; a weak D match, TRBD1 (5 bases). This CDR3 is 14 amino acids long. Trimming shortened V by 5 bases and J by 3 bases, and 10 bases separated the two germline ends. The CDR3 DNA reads TGTGCCAGCAGTCGTTGGGGCTCTAATGAAAAACTGTTTTTT. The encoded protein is CASSRWGSNEKLFF.

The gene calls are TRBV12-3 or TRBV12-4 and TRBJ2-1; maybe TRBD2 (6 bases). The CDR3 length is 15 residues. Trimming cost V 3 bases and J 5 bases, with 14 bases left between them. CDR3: CASSLTGSQNNEQFF. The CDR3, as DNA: TGTGCCAGCAGTTTGACCGGGAGCCAGAACAATGAGCAGTTCTTC.

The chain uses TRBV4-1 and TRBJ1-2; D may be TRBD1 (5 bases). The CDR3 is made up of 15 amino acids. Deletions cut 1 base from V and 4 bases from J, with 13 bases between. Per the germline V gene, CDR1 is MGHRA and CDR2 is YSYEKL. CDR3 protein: CASSQVAGTSYGYTF. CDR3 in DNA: TGCGCCAGCAGCCAAGTTGCCGGGACGTCCTATGGCTACACCTTC.

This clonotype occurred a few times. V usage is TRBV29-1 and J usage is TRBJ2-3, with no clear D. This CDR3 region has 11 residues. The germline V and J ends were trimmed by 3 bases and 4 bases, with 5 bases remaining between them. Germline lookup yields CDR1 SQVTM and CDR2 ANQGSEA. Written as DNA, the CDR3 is TGCAGCGTTGACCGGTCAGATACGCAGTATTTT. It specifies CSVDRSDTQYF.

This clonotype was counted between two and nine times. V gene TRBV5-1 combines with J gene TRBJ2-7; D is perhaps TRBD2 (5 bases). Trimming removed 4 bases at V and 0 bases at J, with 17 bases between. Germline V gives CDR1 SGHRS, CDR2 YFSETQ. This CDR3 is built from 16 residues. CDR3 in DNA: TGCGCCAGCAGCCGGGGTCCAGTCCTGAGCTCCTACGAGCAGTACTTC. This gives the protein CASSRGPVLSSYEQYF. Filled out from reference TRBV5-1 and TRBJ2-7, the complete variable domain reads KAGVTQTPRYLIKTRGQQVTLSCSPISGHRSVSWYQQTPGQGLQFLFEYFSETQRNKGNFPGRFSGRQFSNSRSEMNVSTLELGDSALYLCASSRGPVLSSYEQYFGPGTRLTVT.

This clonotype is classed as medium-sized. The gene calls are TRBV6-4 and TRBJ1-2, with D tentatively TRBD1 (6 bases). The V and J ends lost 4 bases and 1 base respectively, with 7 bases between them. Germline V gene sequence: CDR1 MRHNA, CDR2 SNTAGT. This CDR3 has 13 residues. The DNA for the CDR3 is TGTGCCAGCAGTGGGGACAATAACTATGGCTACACCTTC. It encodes CASSGDNNYGYTF.